These 29 T cell receptor beta chains originate from one sample sequenced in a study of blood T cell repertoires in COVID-19. The data were produced by immunoSEQ multiplex PCR, yet TCRdb's version contains in-frame clones alone and is incomplete. Of a few hundred thousand clones listed, about 90% are singletons. What was sequenced was peripheral blood. The receptors shown here come from a woman aged 30 to 39 with COVID-19, enrolled during active disease.

The CDR3 sequence is CASSPLGQAEGYTF. CDR3 nucleotide sequence: TGTGCCAGCAGCCCACTGGGACAAGCGGAGGGCTACACCTTC. This chain joins TRBV11-2 and TRBJ1-2, with D perhaps TRBD1 (6 bases). The CDR3 is 14 residues long. V dropped 5 bases and J dropped 8 bases, with 18 bases sitting between them. Germline V gives CDR1 SGHAT, CDR2 FQNNGV.

The chain recombines TRBV9 with TRBJ2-5; 13 bases match TRBD2. CDR3 length equals 16 residues. The germline V gene encodes CDR1 SGDLS and CDR2 YYNGEE. With 3 bases clipped from V and 4 bases from J, the junction kept 6 bases outside the gene matches. This CDR3 reads CASSAGLAGLVETQYF. The CDR3 bases are TGTGCCAGCAGCGCGGGACTAGCGGGATTAGTAGAGACCCAGTACTTC.

The chain recombines TRBV4-3 with TRBJ1-2; a possible D gene is TRBD1 (5 bases). The CDR3 loop spans 16 amino acids. Deletions cut 0 bases from V and 1 base from J, with 12 bases between. Germline CDR1 and CDR2: LGHNA and YSLEER. DNA of the CDR3: TGCGCCAGCAGCCAAGATTGGCAGGGTAATAACTATGGCTACACCTTC. Encoded protein: CASSQDWQGNNYGYTF.

In DNA form, the CDR3 reads TGCAGTGCTAGTACGACTAGCGGGGGCACCGGGGAGCTGTTTTTT. Translation gives CSASTTSGGTGELFF. The V call is TRBV20-1, the J call TRBJ2-2; 12 nucleotides match TRBD2. Looked up from germline, CDR1 is DFQATT and CDR2 is SNEGSKA (reference sequence). The CDR3 is 15 residues long. Trimming removed 3 bases from V and 4 bases from J; junction bases left unmatched: 3.

The chain joins TRBV10-1 to TRBJ2-5; 7 positions match TRBD2. The CDR3 has 13 residues. The junction had 4 bases not matched to a gene; V was cut back by 5 bases and J by 4 bases. Per germline, CDR1 WNHNN and CDR2 SYGVQD (reference sequence). The CDR3 reads CASSRGDGETQYF. The DNA for the CDR3 is TGCGCCAGCAGTCGGGGGGACGGAGAGACCCAGTACTTC.

This clone has a single count. The chain couples TRBV5-6 to TRBJ2-3, with 8 nucleotides matching TRBD2. The CDR3 contains 16 residues. The trim removed 2 bases at V and 0 bases at J, leaving 5 bases unmatched. Looked up from germline, CDR1 is SGHDT and CDR2 is YYEEEE. DNA of the CDR3: TGTGCCAGCAGCTTAGTCGCTAGCGGGAGCACAGATACGCAGTATTTT. Its protein product is CASSLVASGSTDTQYF.

This rearrangement joins TRBV2 to TRBJ2-1; possibly TRBD1 for D (5 bases). CDR1 is SNHLY and CDR2 is FYNNEI in the germline V gene. V lost 2 bases and J 9 bases, leaving 14 bases between the germline ends. CDR3 size: 14 residues. The DNA for the CDR3 is TGTGCCAGCAGTGAATGGTTCGGGCAGGGTGAGCAGTTCTTC. It translates to CASSEWFGQGEQFF.

On this clone itself: A junction boundary mismatches the germline segment, possibly from a read error. This chain connects TRBV7-9 to TRBJ2-4; D is ambiguous. Germline values: CDR1 SEHNR, CDR2 FQNEAQ (reference sequence). The CDR3 is made up of 14 amino acids. In DNA, the CDR3 is TGTGCCAGCAGCCCCCTTCGAGCCCAAAACATTCAGTACTTC. Its translation: CASSPLRAQNIQYF. Combining the CDR3 with reference TRBV7-9 and TRBJ2-4 gives the whole variable domain DTGVSQNPRHKITKRGQNVTFRCDPISEHNRLYWYRQTLGQGPEFLTYFQNEAQLEKSRLLSDRFSAERPKGSFSTLEIQRTEQGDSAMYLCASSPLRAQNIQYFGAGTRLSVL.

The chain is built from TRBV30 and TRBJ2-1; TRBD2 matches at 9 bases. V shed 5 bases, J shed 6 bases, and the junction held 8 bases outside the gene matches. From germline, CDR1 is GTSNPN and CDR2 SVGIG (reference sequence). The CDR3 is made up of 14 amino acids. CDR3 sequence: CAWGAGTSSNEQFF. As DNA, the CDR3 is TGTGCCTGGGGCGCCGGGACTAGCAGCAATGAGCAGTTCTTC.

Turning to this clone: The junction shows a germline mismatch at one end, possibly a read error. The genes are TRBV19 and TRBJ1-1; perhaps TRBD1 as D (5 bases). The CDR3 extends over 13 amino acids. In germline, CDR1 is LNHDA, CDR2 SQIVND (reference sequence). The CDR3 sequence is CASSIWAREVVNF. The CDR3 DNA reads as TGTGCCAGTAGTATATGGGCCAGGGAGGTTGTAAACTTT.

This chain links TRBV3-1 (or the pseudogene TRBV3-2) with TRBJ1-1; D is possibly TRBD1 (6 bases). This CDR3 is built from 16 residues. Germline CDR1 LGHDT, CDR2 YNNKEL (reference sequence). The V gene lost 0 bases and the J gene lost 4 bases, with 15 bases spanning the gap. CDR3 region: CASSQEYRVLFTEAFF. CDR3 DNA: TGTGCCAGCAGCCAAGAATACAGGGTCCTGTTCACTGAAGCTTTCTTT.

The chain employs TRBV3-1 (or the pseudogene TRBV3-2) and TRBJ2-3; 7 bases line up with TRBD2. CDR3 size: 15 residues. V lost 6 bases and J lost 4; bases outside the gene matches: 10. The germline V gene has CDR1 LGHDT and CDR2 YNNKEL (reference sequence). This CDR3 reads CASSPDGRFADTQYF. CDR3 nucleotides: TGTGCCAGCAGTCCGGACGGGAGGTTCGCAGATACGCAGTATTTT.

This clone was observed a handful of times. The chain couples TRBV6-5 to TRBJ2-3; 7 bases align to TRBD1. Germline-derived CDR1 and CDR2 are MNHEY and SVGAGI. V was pared by 8 bases and J by 6 bases, with 8 bases of the junction left unmatched. CDR3 length: 13 residues. The CDR3 region has the DNA TGTGCCAGCGAGGACAGGAGTCGTGATACGCAGTATTTT. This codes for CASEDRSRDTQYF.

V and J are TRBV9 and TRBJ1-2; a weak D match, TRBD1 (5 bases). The V and J ends lost 0 bases and 4 bases respectively, with 13 bases between them. Germline assignment: CDR1 SGDLS and CDR2 YYNGEE. This CDR3 spans 15 amino acids. CDR3 bases: TGTGCCAGCAGCGTAGGCAGGGTCCTTGTCTATGGCTACACCTTC. Translation gives CASSVGRVLVYGYTF.

The gene calls are TRBV5-8 and TRBJ2-1, with 7 bases matching TRBD1. The CDR3 has 15 amino acids. Germline V gene sequence: CDR1 SGHTS, CDR2 YDEGEE. Trimming at V came to 4 bases and at J to 8 bases, leaving 12 bases not matched to a gene. CDR3 coding DNA: TGTGCCAGCAGCCCAAGCCCCCACAGGGGTGATGAGCAGTTCTTC. Protein: CASSPSPHRGDEQFF.

The rearrangement links TRBV30 to TRBJ2-3; D is undetermined. From germline, CDR1 is GTSNPN and CDR2 SVGIG (reference sequence). The CDR3 is 10 residues long. V shed 5 bases and J shed 9 bases, with 9 bases lying between them. For the CDR3, the DNA is TGTGCCTGGGGTCAGATAACGCAGTATTTT. Protein sequence: CAWGQITQYF.

The V gene is TRBV19, the J gene TRBJ1-1, with D tentatively TRBD1 (5 bases). The CDR3 has 14 residues. Trimming shortened V by 6 bases and J by 1 base, and 12 bases separated the two germline ends. Per germline, CDR1 LNHDA and CDR2 SQIVND (reference sequence). The CDR3 region has the DNA TGTGCCAGTAGAACGGGACTGCCGAACACTGAAGCTTTCTTT. As protein: CASRTGLPNTEAFF. Looking up the rest from reference TRBV19 and TRBJ1-1 gives the full variable domain: DGGITQSPKYLFRKEGQNVTLSCEQNLNHDAMYWYRQDPGQGLRLIYYSQIVNDFQKGDIAEGYSVSREKKESFPLTVTSAQKNPTAFYLCASRTGLPNTEAFFGQGTRLTVV.

The V call is TRBV5-5, the J call TRBJ2-4, with a weak D call TRBD2 (5 bases). Germline assignment: CDR1 SGHKS and CDR2 YYEKEE (reference sequence). Trimming stripped 4 bases from V and 5 bases from J, with 10 bases between. The CDR3 length is 13 residues. CDR3 bases: TGTGCCAGCAGCCTCGGACTCCAAAACATTCAGTACTTC. It codes for CASSLGLQNIQYF. The full variable domain, completed using reference TRBV5-5 and TRBJ2-4, is DAGVTQSPTHLIKTRGQQVTLRCSPISGHKSVSWYQQVLGQGPQFIFQYYEKEERGRGNFPDRFSARQFPNYSSELNVNALLLGDSALYLCASSLGLQNIQYFGAGTRLSVL.

The chain has TRBV6-1 and TRBJ2-7; TRBD2 agrees at 9 bases. This CDR3 contains 15 residues. Looked up from germline, CDR1 is MNHNS and CDR2 is SASEGT. The ends lost 3 bases at V and 6 bases at J; junction bases unmatched: 9. The DNA of the CDR3 is TGTGCCAGCAGTGACCCAGCGGGGGGCCCGTCCGAGCAGTACTTC. It specifies CASSDPAGGPSEQYF.

This clone has just one count. Different DNA sequences within this sample yield the same CDR3. The CDR3 sequence: CSVDRGNYGYTF. The DNA for the CDR3 is TGCAGCGTCGACAGGGGGAACTATGGCTACACCTTC. The chain carries TRBV29-1 and TRBJ1-2; 9 positions agree with TRBD1. V lost 6 bases and J lost 2; bases outside the gene matches: 1. Per the germline V gene, CDR1 is SQVTM and CDR2 is ANQGSEA. The CDR3 covers 12 residues.

The chain recombines TRBV19 with TRBJ2-7; 7 bases are shared with TRBD2. CDR3 length: 14 amino acids. Germline lookup yields CDR1 LNHDA and CDR2 SQIVND (reference sequence). V gave up 3 bases and J gave up 3 bases; unmatched junction bases: 5. The CDR3 DNA is TGTGCCAGTAGTATGAGGCCGGGAGGCTACGAGCAGTACTTC. It specifies CASSMRPGGYEQYF.

As DNA, the CDR3 is TGTGCCAGCATGACTAGCGGGGGCCCAACTGGCACAGATACGCAGTATTTT. This translates into CASMTSGGPTGTDTQYF. The chain has TRBV2 and TRBJ2-3; 12 nucleotides align to TRBD2. CDR1 is SNHLY, CDR2 FYNNEI, per germline. V dropped 7 bases and J dropped 1; count of bases not matched to a gene: 9. The CDR3 consists of 17 residues.

The chain uses TRBV28 and TRBJ2-1; 8 bases are a match to TRBD2. The ends lost 3 bases at V and 0 bases at J; junction bases unmatched: 4. Germline V gives CDR1 MDHEN, CDR2 SYDVKM. There are 16 residues in the CDR3. CDR3 coding DNA: TGTGCCAGCAGTTTCCACGGGGGGGCCTCCTACAATGAGCAGTTCTTC. It codes for CASSFHGGASYNEQFF. Using reference TRBV28 and TRBJ2-1 for the parts outside the CDR3, the full variable domain is DVKVTQSSRYLVKRTGEKVFLECVQDMDHENMFWYRQDPGLGLRLIYFSYDVKMKEKGDIPEGYSVSREKKERFSLILESASTNQTSMYLCASSFHGGASYNEQFFGPGTRLTVL.

The genes are TRBV7-6 and TRBJ2-1; 14 bases line up with TRBD2. CDR3 length equals 15 residues. CDR1 and CDR2 (germline): SGHVS, FNYEAQ. The V segment lost 5 bases and the J segment 8 bases; nucleotides outside the gene matches: 5. The CDR3 reads CASSQGLAGDHEQFF. As DNA, the CDR3 is TGTGCCAGCAGCCAGGGACTAGCGGGGGACCATGAGCAGTTCTTC.

The rearrangement joins TRBV6-2 or TRBV6-3 to TRBJ1-1; D is perhaps TRBD1 (5 bases). The CDR3 length is 13 residues. The V gene lost 2 bases and the J gene lost 1 base, with 5 bases spanning the gap. The germline CDR1 and CDR2 sequences are MNHEY and SVGEGT. This chain's CDR3 is CASSYGQNTEAFF. CDR3 nucleotide sequence: TGTGCCAGCAGTTACGGACAGAACACTGAAGCTTTCTTT.

This chain connects TRBV20-1 to TRBJ2-3; D is possibly TRBD2 (7 bases). There are 16 residues in the CDR3. Trimming took 3 bases from V and 4 from J, leaving 20 bases between them. Germline V CDR1 and CDR2: DFQATT, SNEGSKA (reference sequence). The CDR3 DNA reads as TGCAGTGCTAGTGATGGCGAGGGGGGGCAGGCAGATACGCAGTATTTT. Protein: CSASDGEGGQADTQYF.

The genes are TRBV9 and TRBJ1-5, with 7 bases fitting TRBD1. The V gene end was trimmed by 3 bases and the J gene end by 6 bases; junction bases not matched to a gene: 9. Germline V lookup: CDR1 SGDLS, CDR2 YYNGEE. This CDR3 spans 15 amino acids. The CDR3 region has the DNA TGTGCCAGCAGCGGGACCGAATCAGGGGGTCAGCCCCAGCATTTT. It codes for CASSGTESGGQPQHF.

The rearrangement links TRBV7-6 to TRBJ1-4; the D is unclear. CDR1 is SGHVS and CDR2 is FNYEAQ in the germline V gene. This CDR3 spans 15 amino acids. V lost 1 base and J 10 bases, leaving 16 bases between the germline ends. The CDR3 bases are TGTGCCAGCAGCTTAGACGACCGATCCCGGGGAAAACTGTTTTTT. It translates to CASSLDDRSRGKLFF.

The chain links TRBV28 to TRBJ2-7; a weak D match, TRBD1 (7 bases). There are 13 residues in the CDR3. Germline CDR1 reads MDHEN; CDR2 reads SYDVKM. V gave up 3 bases and J gave up 4 bases, with 10 bases separating them. In DNA form, the CDR3 reads TGTGCCAGCAGTTTGGCAGGGGGGTACGAGCAGTACTTC. It encodes CASSLAGGYEQYF.